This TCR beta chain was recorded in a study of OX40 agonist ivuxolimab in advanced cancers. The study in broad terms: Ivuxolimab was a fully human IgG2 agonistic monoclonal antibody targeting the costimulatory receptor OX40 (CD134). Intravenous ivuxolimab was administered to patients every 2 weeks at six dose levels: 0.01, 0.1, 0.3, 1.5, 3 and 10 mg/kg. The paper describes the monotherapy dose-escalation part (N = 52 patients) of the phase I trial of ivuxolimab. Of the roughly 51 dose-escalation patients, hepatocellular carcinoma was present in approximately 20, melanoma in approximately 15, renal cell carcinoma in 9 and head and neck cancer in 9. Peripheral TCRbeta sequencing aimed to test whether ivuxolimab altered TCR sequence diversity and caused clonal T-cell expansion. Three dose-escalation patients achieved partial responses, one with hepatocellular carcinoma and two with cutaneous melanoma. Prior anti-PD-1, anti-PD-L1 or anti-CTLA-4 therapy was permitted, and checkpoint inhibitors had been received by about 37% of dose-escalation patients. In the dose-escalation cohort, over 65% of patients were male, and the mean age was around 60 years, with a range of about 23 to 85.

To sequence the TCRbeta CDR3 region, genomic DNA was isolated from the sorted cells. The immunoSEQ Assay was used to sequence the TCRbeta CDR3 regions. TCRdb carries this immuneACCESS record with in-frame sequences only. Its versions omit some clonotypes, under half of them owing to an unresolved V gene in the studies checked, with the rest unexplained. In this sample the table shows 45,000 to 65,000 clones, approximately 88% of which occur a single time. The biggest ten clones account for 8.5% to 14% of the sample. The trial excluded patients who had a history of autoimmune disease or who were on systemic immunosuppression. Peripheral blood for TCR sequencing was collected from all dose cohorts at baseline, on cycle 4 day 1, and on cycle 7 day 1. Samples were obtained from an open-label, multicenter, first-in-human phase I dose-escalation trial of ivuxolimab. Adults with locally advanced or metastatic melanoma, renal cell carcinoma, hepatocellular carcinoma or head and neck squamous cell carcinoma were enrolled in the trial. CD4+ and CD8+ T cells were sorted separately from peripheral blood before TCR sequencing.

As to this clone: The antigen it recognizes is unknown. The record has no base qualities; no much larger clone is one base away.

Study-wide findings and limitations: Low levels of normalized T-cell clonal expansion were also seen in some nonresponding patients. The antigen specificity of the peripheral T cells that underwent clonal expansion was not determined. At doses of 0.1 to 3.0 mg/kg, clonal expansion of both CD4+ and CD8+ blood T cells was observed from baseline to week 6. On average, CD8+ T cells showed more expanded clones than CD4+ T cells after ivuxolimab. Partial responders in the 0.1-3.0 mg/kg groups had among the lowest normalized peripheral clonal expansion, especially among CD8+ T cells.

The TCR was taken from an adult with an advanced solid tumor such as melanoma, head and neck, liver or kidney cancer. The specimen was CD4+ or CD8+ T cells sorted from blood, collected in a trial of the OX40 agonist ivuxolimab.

The CDR3 amino acid sequence is: CSLWGLAGLTSPASYNEQFF. In nucleotide form, the sequence is TGCAGCCTGTGGGGGCTAGCGGGGCTAACTTCACCAGCTTCCTACAATGAGCAGTTCTTC. Recombination connected TRBV29-1 to TRBJ2-1, with 9 central nucleotides matching TRBD2. Trimming leaves V shorter by 8 bases and J shorter by 1 base, with the junction holding 24 bases beyond the gene matches. Reading from cysteine to phenylalanine, the CDR3 counts 20 amino acids. Just CDR3 DNA is preserved here, 60 bases in frame from base 1. CDR1 and CDR2, looked up from the germline V gene, are SQVTM and ANQGSEA.